This T cell receptor (beta chain) was captured by sequencing in a study of T-cell reconstitution after alpha-beta-depleted transplantation in children. Study-wide results and limits: Surviving recipient cells, namely T cells and thymic progenitors, were the source of high day-60 TCRbeta diversity in some patients. Expanded graft clones, several hundred of them, were reportedly the source of alpha-beta T cells about two months after transplant. From newly produced T cells came most of the T-cell counts and diversity one year after transplant.

This CDR3 region has 13 residues. CDR1 is SQVTM and CDR2 is ANQGSEA in the germline V gene. A note on this clonotype: Its antigen is undetermined. At one of its ends the junction is not consistent with the germline gene, which may arise from a read error.

Unique molecular identifiers were incorporated when the TCRbeta library was constructed. TCRdb reanalysed the PCR reads using MiXCR and keeps one entry per CDR3 protein. The data contain under 250,000 distinct CDR3 sequences, more than 20% of them singletons. This specimen consisted of PBMCs, mostly from graft donor cells, obtained 360 days after TCRalphabeta/CD19-depleted stem cell transplant. The rearrangement joins TRBV29-1 to TRBJ1-2; maybe TRBD1 (5 bases). This TCR was sampled from a female patient aged 2 to 10 who had a stem cell transplant for congenital amegakaryocytic thrombocytopenia, so the T cells may come from the graft donor. CDR3 sequence: CSVGGFGDYGYTF. CDR3 in DNA: TGCAGCGTTGGCGGGTTTGGGGACTACGGCTACACCTTC.